This T cell receptor beta chain was captured by sequencing in a study of human T cells and chemical hapten exposure. The time point was: patch test 3, about 24 weeks after DPC sensitization. Treatment given: therapeutic diphenylcyclopropenone sensitization with weekly scalp DPC. It was from unfractionated whole blood that total RNA was extracted. By proportion, this clonotype is medium-sized. MiXCR, applied by TCRdb to the RACE reads, yields one record per CDR3 protein. The sample carries about 84,000 distinct CDR3 sequences, 9.5% to 14% recorded once. V dropped 8 bases and J dropped 3; count of bases not matched to a gene: 4. Germline V lookup: CDR1 SGHTA, CDR2 FQGNSA. The CDR3 totals 12 residues.

The sequencing here drew on whole blood, taken in connection with sensitization to the hapten diphenylcyclopropenone (DPC). The V call is TRBV7-2, the J call TRBJ2-7, with 7 bases aligning to TRBD2. The receptor was isolated from a woman aged 45 to 65 with alopecia areata. Some clones in this sample may be carry-over from other donors' samples. The CDR3 DNA follows: TGTGCCAGCGGCGGGAGCTACTACGAGCAGTACTTC. Translated, it gives CASGGSYYEQYF.